A selection of T cell receptor beta chains follows, all from one sample in a study of T cell repertoires in cytomegalovirus infection. TCRdb called the reads again in MiXCR, with one record for every CDR3 protein. The data contain 230,000 or so distinct CDR3 sequences, approximately 15% of them singletons. The sample was CD8+ T cells from PBMCs. The source of these receptors is a human donor in good health (CMV status not recorded). Some clones in this sample may be carry-over from other donors' samples. Each CDR3 is given with its conserved first and last residue. The D gene is left open where the match is weak. Expanded clones are given a class, and other clones once, few, many or no size at all.

j_call d_call v_call clone_size cdr3_aa cdr3_nt
TRBJ2-1 NA TRBV5-1 NA CASSAAYNEQFF TGCGCCAGCAGCGCAGCTTACAATGAGCAGTTCTTC
TRBJ2-3 NA TRBV12-3/TRBV12-4 NA CASSLGPSGDTQYF TGTGCCAGCAGTTTGGGACCGAGCGGAGATACGCAGTATTTT
TRBJ2-3 NA TRBV5-8 few CASSRGFRTDTQYF TGTGCCAGCAGCCGAGGTTTCCGAACAGATACGCAGTATTTT
TRBJ1-1 NA TRBV7-6 many CASSLEGHTEAFF TGTGCCAGCAGCTTGGAGGGGCATACTGAAGCTTTCTTT
TRBJ1-1 NA TRBV6-2/TRBV6-3 many CASSPRSRYMNTEAFF TGTGCCAGCAGTCCGCGCAGTCGATATATGAACACTGAAGCTTTCTTT
TRBJ2-1 NA TRBV20-1 many CSARGDGTLFESFNEQFF TGCAGTGCTAGGGGTGACGGGACCCTATTTGAGTCGTTCAATGAGCAGTTCTTC
TRBJ2-7 NA TRBV20-1 few CSARAPSSYEQYF TGCAGTGCTAGAGCACCGAGCTCCTACGAGCAGTACTTC
TRBJ2-7 TRBD1 TRBV6-2/TRBV6-3 few CASTTARDRGYEQYF TGTGCCAGCACCACCGCCCGGGACAGGGGCTACGAGCAGTACTTC
TRBJ1-3 NA TRBV6-5 many CASSYTQMAGNTIYF TGTGCCAGCAGTTACACACAAATGGCTGGAAACACCATATATTTT
TRBJ2-2 TRBD1 TRBV20-1 few CSAQGQWPSTGELFF TGCAGTGCCCAGGGACAGTGGCCCAGCACCGGGGAGCTGTTTTTT
TRBJ2-7 TRBD1 TRBV6-6 NA CASSTLGQAYEQYF TGTGCCAGCAGTACCTTAGGACAGGCCTACGAGCAGTACTTC
TRBJ1-1 NA TRBV19 few CASQSEINTEAFF TGTGCCTCTCAATCCGAAATCAACACTGAAGCTTTCTTT
TRBJ2-3 TRBD1 TRBV7-9 many CATDRQGSQYF TGTGCCACCGACCGACAGGGCTCGCAGTATTTT
TRBJ1-5 NA TRBV4-1 few CASSQARGNQPQHF TGCGCCAGCAGCCAAGCCAGGGGAAATCAGCCCCAGCATTTT
TRBJ1-1 NA TRBV5-1 NA CASSPSGAVEAFF TGCGCCAGCAGCCCGTCGGGGGCGGTTGAAGCTTTCTTT
TRBJ1-3 TRBD1 TRBV7-6 many CASSPGQGAGNTIYF TGTGCCAGCAGCCCGGGACAGGGGGCTGGAAACACCATATATTTT
TRBJ1-5 NA TRBV6-6 few CASNPGVGSNQPQHF TGTGCCAGCAACCCAGGGGTTGGAAGCAATCAGCCCCAGCATTTT
TRBJ2-7 NA TRBV7-2 many CASSLSGGPVEQYF TGTGCCAGCAGCCTTAGTGGGGGCCCGGTCGAGCAGTACTTC
TRBJ1-5 TRBD1 TRBV20-1 NA CSARDRAGVYSNQPQHF TGCAGTGCTAGGGACAGGGCTGGGGTATATAGCAATCAGCCCCAGCATTTT
TRBJ1-2 NA TRBV7-8 many CASSPAGGNGYTF TGTGCCAGCAGCCCAGCGGGGGGTAACGGCTACACCTTC
TRBJ2-1 NA TRBV19 many CASLSTYYNEQFF TGTGCCAGTTTATCGACGTACTACAATGAGCAGTTCTTC
TRBJ2-7 TRBD1 TRBV7-9 many CASSLSGQGTPLTYEQYF TGTGCCAGCAGCTTATCGGGACAGGGTACACCCCTCACCTACGAGCAGTACTTC
TRBJ2-2 NA TRBV27 NA CASSPFGQFVGELFF TGTGCCAGCAGTCCATTTGGACAGTTTGTAGGGGAGCTGTTTTTT
TRBJ2-1 NA TRBV6-6 NA CASGAYNEQFF TGTGCCAGCGGGGCGTACAATGAGCAGTTCTTC
TRBJ1-3 NA TRBV20-1 NA CSASPAIYGFSGNTIYF TGCAGTGCTAGCCCAGCGATTTACGGATTCTCTGGAAACACCATATATTTT
TRBJ1-1 TRBD1 TRBV19 many CASSKGQTNTEAFF TGTGCCAGTAGTAAGGGACAGACGAACACTGAAGCTTTCTTT
TRBJ1-1 NA TRBV28 NA CASNRGPTEAFF TGTGCCAGCAACCGGGGGCCCACTGAAGCTTTCTTT
TRBJ1-5 NA TRBV7-9 many CASSLDYTNQPQHF TGTGCCAGCAGCTTAGACTACACAAACCAGCCCCAGCATTTT
TRBJ2-7 TRBD1 TRBV5-6 NA CASSLETGSYEQYF TGTGCCAGCAGCTTGGAGACAGGGTCCTACGAGCAGTACTTC
TRBJ2-1 TRBD2 TRBV6-5 many CASSYGLAGVLAEQFF TGTGCCAGCAGTTACGGACTAGCGGGGGTCCTGGCAGAGCAGTTCTTC
TRBJ1-5 NA TRBV7-9 few CASTPGGPGQPQHF TGTGCCAGCACCCCGGGGGGGCCGGGGCAGCCCCAGCATTTT
TRBJ2-5 NA TRBV5-6 NA CASTTRSDQETQYF TGTGCCAGCACCACCAGAAGCGACCAAGAGACCCAGTACTTC
TRBJ2-3 NA TRBV5-6 NA CASSRAWTAITDTQYF TGTGCCAGCAGCCGCGCATGGACGGCAATAACAGATACGCAGTATTTT
TRBJ2-7 TRBD1 TRBV6-1 many CASSPSRTGRYEQYF TGTGCCAGCAGTCCATCCCGGACAGGGAGATACGAGCAGTACTTC
TRBJ1-5 NA TRBV20-1 NA CSARVTGAQPQHF TGCAGTGCTAGAGTTACGGGAGCTCAGCCCCAGCATTTT
TRBJ2-3 NA TRBV2 few CASSEGESPDTQYF TGTGCCAGCAGTGAAGGGGAGTCCCCAGATACGCAGTATTTT
TRBJ2-3 NA TRBV7-9 many CASSLELASDTQYF TGTGCCAGCAGCTTAGAGTTGGCCTCGGATACGCAGTATTTT
TRBJ1-4 TRBD1 TRBV7-2 few CASSSDRATTNEKLFF TGTGCCAGCAGCTCCGACAGGGCTACAACTAATGAAAAACTGTTTTTT
TRBJ2-7 NA TRBV15 few CATSRAGYEQYF TGTGCCACCAGCAGAGCAGGCTACGAGCAGTACTTC
TRBJ2-3 TRBD2 TRBV7-9 few CASSPLPAGGPWDTQYF TGTGCCAGCAGCCCCCTGCCAGCGGGGGGTCCCTGGGATACGCAGTATTTT
TRBJ2-1 NA TRBV5-3 NA CASTLDRRYNEQFF TGTGCCAGCACCCTGGACAGACGCTACAATGAGCAGTTCTTC
TRBJ1-2 NA TRBV7-2 many CASLGRYGYTF TGTGCCAGCCTAGGCAGATATGGCTACACCTTC
TRBJ2-1 NA TRBV12-3/TRBV12-4 few CASSFSGSPYNEQFF TGTGCCAGCAGTTTTAGCGGCTCACCCTACAATGAGCAGTTCTTC
TRBJ2-6 NA TRBV7-2 many CASSLYAGYGANVLTF TGTGCCAGCAGCCTGTATGCCGGGTACGGGGCCAACGTCCTGACTTTC
TRBJ2-1 NA TRBV15 NA CATAPRTDNEQFF TGTGCCACGGCCCCTAGGACTGACAATGAGCAGTTCTTC
TRBJ2-7 NA TRBV29-1 NA CSVEGRGIHPYEQYF TGCAGCGTTGAAGGTCGGGGTATCCATCCCTACGAGCAGTACTTC
TRBJ2-5 TRBD2 TRBV6-2/TRBV6-3 NA CASSLAGVYRGTQYF TGTGCCAGCAGTCTAGCGGGGGTCTACCGTGGGACCCAGTACTTC
TRBJ1-1 NA TRBV7-2 many CASSLTQGRTEAFF TGTGCCAGCAGCTTAACCCAGGGTAGGACTGAAGCTTTCTTT